Listed here is a single TCR beta chain. The source of the sample is a study of metastatic and nonmetastatic thyroid tumors. Study context: Repertoire comparison spanned blood and tumor or nodule tissue of malignant and benign thyroid patients.

With MiXCR, TCRdb reprocessed the PCR reads. The table shows around 19,000 clones, with approximately 19% occurring only once. Germline V lookup: CDR1 MGHRA, CDR2 YSYEKL. The CDR3 loop spans 15 amino acids. V trimming: 4 bases; J trimming: 1 base; junction bases outside the gene matches: 6. Each patient came to thyroid surgery without any prior treatment (of any kind). This sequence joins TRBV4-1 and TRBJ1-1, with 7 bases matching TRBD1. The sequencing sample was made of blood. The source of this sequence is a female donor with papillary thyroid cancer or a benign thyroid nodule (not recorded which). Some clones in this sample may be carry-over from other donors' samples. The CDR3 coding sequence is TGCGCCAGCAGCCTGAACAGGGGTGAGAACACTGAAGCTTTCTTT. Residues: CASSLNRGENTEAFF.